The rows below give T cell receptor beta chains drawn from one sample of a study of OX40 agonist ivuxolimab in advanced cancers. Assay used: immunoSEQ multiplex PCR; TCRdb lists only in-frame clones, some missing. The table includes 45,000 to 65,000 clones, approximately 90% detected once. Sequencing was performed on CD4+ or CD8+ T cells sorted from blood, taken in a trial of the OX40 agonist ivuxolimab. The receptors originated from an adult with an advanced solid tumor such as melanoma, head and neck, liver or kidney cancer. CDR3s include the opening cysteine and the closing phenylalanine or tryptophan. Each record gives: clone size, D gene, J gene, V gene, CDR3 DNA, CDR3 protein. The D gene is left open where the match is weak. Not every row has a clone size; where given, it reads once, few, many or a size class.

.	TRBD2	TRBJ2-7	TRBV4-3	TGCGCCAGCAGCCAAGATCTAACTAGCGGGGAGTTAGTTTACGAGCAGTACTTC	CASSQDLTSGELVYEQYF
.	.	TRBJ2-7	TRBV6-5	TGTGCCAGCAGTTACTCAGTCGGAGGGGTCTCCTACGAGCAGTACTTC	CASSYSVGGVSYEQYF
.	.	TRBJ1-5	TRBV5-6	TGTGCCAGCAGCTTGGCCCAGGGCGGCAATCAGCCCCAGCATTTT	CASSLAQGGNQPQHF
many	.	TRBJ2-7	TRBV13	TGTGCCAGCAGTTTTGGGGACACCTATTACGAGCAGTACTTC	CASSFGDTYYEQYF
.	TRBD2	TRBJ2-1	TRBV9	TGTGCCAGCAGCCCCTTGAGCGGGGTTACGGACAATGAGCAGTTCTTC	CASSPLSGVTDNEQFF
.	TRBD1	TRBJ2-7	TRBV9	TGTGCCAGCAGCGTCGGGACAGGGGTTTGGGAGCAGTACTTC	CASSVGTGVWEQYF
.	TRBD1	TRBJ1-6	TRBV27	TGTGCCAGCACCGGGACAGGGCAATATAATTCACCCCTCCACTTT	CASTGTGQYNSPLHF
.	.	TRBJ2-3	TRBV9	TGTGCCAGCAGCGACCCTAACAAGCATACGCAGTATTTT	CASSDPNKHTQYF
.	.	TRBJ2-7	TRBV11-2	TGTGCCAGCTCTAGAGGGACCTACGAGCAGTACTTC	CASSRGTYEQYF
.	.	TRBJ1-1	TRBV7-9	TGTGCCAGCAGCTTTATGGGTACTGAAGCTTTCTTT	CASSFMGTEAFF
.	.	TRBJ2-7	TRBV7-9	TGTGCCAGCAGCTTATCGTCCCTGTCCTACGAGCAGTACTTC	CASSLSSLSYEQYF
.	TRBD2	TRBJ2-7	TRBV4-3	TGCGCCAGCAGCCCTAGCGGGGGAAGCTCCTACGAGCAGTACTTC	CASSPSGGSSYEQYF
.	TRBD2	TRBJ2-1	TRBV15	TGTGCCACCAGCAGAGATGGAGAAGCGGGAGTATCCTACAATGAGCAGTTCTTC	CATSRDGEAGVSYNEQFF
.	.	TRBJ2-3	TRBV13	TGTGCCAGCAGTCTTATCCGGGTCAGCTCAGATACGCAGTATTTT	CASSLIRVSSDTQYF
.	.	TRBJ2-1	TRBV2	TGTGCCAGCAGTGAAATAAGGGTTTCTGAGCAGTTCTTC	CASSEIRVSEQFF
.	.	TRBJ1-1	TRBV6-5	TGTGCCAGCAGTTACGCCACTGAAGCTTTCTTT	CASSYATEAFF
once	TRBD1	TRBJ1-1	TRBV13	TGTGCCAGCAGCTTGGGTACAGGGGATACTGAAGCTTTCTTT	CASSLGTGDTEAFF
.	TRBD1	TRBJ1-6	TRBV7-9	TGTGCCAGCAGCTTAGCACAGGGGGAGTCACCCCTCCACTTT	CASSLAQGESPLHF
.	.	TRBJ2-1	TRBV27	TGTGCCAGCACCATTCTTGCAGGCAACTCCTACAATGAGCAGTTCTTC	CASTILAGNSYNEQFF
.	.	TRBJ2-1	TRBV4-3	TGCGCCAGCAGCCAAGATGAGGGGGTGTTTTCCTACAATGAGCAGTTCTTC	CASSQDEGVFSYNEQFF
.	TRBD2	TRBJ2-1	TRBV9	TGTGCCAGCAGCGTAGAAGAGCGGGGGGGTAATGAGCAGTTCTTC	CASSVEERGGNEQFF
.	.	TRBJ2-2	TRBV11-1	TGTGCCAGCAGCTTAGAACTACGTCACACCGGGGAGCTGTTTTTT	CASSLELRHTGELFF
.	TRBD2	TRBJ2-7	TRBV29-1	TGCAGCGTTGACGGGGGGTACGAGCAGTACTTC	CSVDGGYEQYF
.	.	TRBJ1-2	TRBV5-6	TGTGCCAGCAGCTTGCGTGGGACCGTCCCTGGTGGCTACACCTTC	CASSLRGTVPGGYTF
.	.	TRBJ1-1	TRBV11-2	TGTGCCAGCAGCTACGAGGGTGGTATTGAAGCTTTCTTT	CASSYEGGIEAFF
.	TRBD2	TRBJ2-5	TRBV9	TGTGCCAGCAGCGTGGGACTAGCGGAAGAGACCCAGTACTTC	CASSVGLAEETQYF
.	TRBD1	TRBJ2-3	TRBV9	TGTGCCAGCAGCGTAGAAGACACAGGGGGCACAGATACGCAGTATTTT	CASSVEDTGGTDTQYF
.	.	TRBJ2-4	TRBV19	TGTGCCAGTAGTCTCGACAGTCCCATTCAGTACTTC	CASSLDSPIQYF
few	.	TRBJ1-2	TRBV7-2	TGTGCCAGCAGCTTCTTAGGAGGCTACACCTTC	CASSFLGGYTF
.	.	TRBJ2-6	TRBV5-1	TGCGCCAGCAGGCCCTCCGCAATGGCTGGGGCCAACGTCCTGACTTTC	CASRPSAMAGANVLTF
.	.	TRBJ2-7	TRBV14	TGTGCCAGCAGCCAGACAGGTTGGGCAGGACAGTACTTC	CASSQTGWAGQYF
.	.	TRBJ2-2	TRBV6-5	TGTGCCAGCAGTTACGCAGGGATAGGGGAGCTGTTTTTT	CASSYAGIGELFF
.	.	TRBJ2-7	TRBV5-6	TGTGCCAGCAGCTTCGCACAGAGCTTAACTCAGACCTCCTACGAGCAGTACTTC	CASSFAQSLTQTSYEQYF
.	.	TRBJ2-5	TRBV7-9	TGTGCCAGCAGCTTTAAGTCAGGGGACCAAGAGACCCAGTACTTC	CASSFKSGDQETQYF
.	.	TRBJ1-3	TRBV13	TGTGCCAGCAGCTTATTTTCCGGACTGATCTCTGGAAACACCATATATTTT	CASSLFSGLISGNTIYF
.	.	TRBJ1-1	TRBV7-9	TGTGCCAGCAGCTTAGCGTGGAGCTCCACTGAAGCTTTCTTT	CASSLAWSSTEAFF
once	TRBD2	TRBJ2-1	TRBV27	TGTGCCAGCAGTTTAGTCACTACTAGCGGGATAGGAAATGAGCAGTTCTTC	CASSLVTTSGIGNEQFF
.	.	TRBJ1-1	TRBV9	TGTGCCAGCGGACGGGGAAGTACTGAAGCTTTCTTT	CASGRGSTEAFF
.	.	TRBJ1-4	TRBV29-1	TGCAGCGTTGTTCAGGGCCCCAACCCAACTAATGAAAAACTGTTTTTT	CSVVQGPNPTNEKLFF
.	.	TRBJ1-1	TRBV25-1	TGTGCCAGCAGTGCTACAGTGAACACTGAAGCTTTCTTT	CASSATVNTEAFF
.	.	TRBJ1-2	TRBV7-2	TGTGCCAGCAGCTCAGGAGGGAGGGATGGAAACTATGGCTACACCTTC	CASSSGGRDGNYGYTF
.	.	TRBJ2-7	TRBV6-1	TGTGCCAGCAGTGAGCTAGGGCTAGTCGAGGTCCCCTACGAGCAGTACTTC	CASSELGLVEVPYEQYF